This T cell receptor beta chain was observed in a study of T cell responses to AZD1222 COVID-19 vaccine. Study-wide results and limits: Most donors were white British and more were female, and clonal diversity was possibly underestimated.

This table comes from immunoSEQ multiplex PCR, and its TCRdb copy is limited to in-frame clones, with some not included. The table has about 140,000 clones, 92% seen once. As for this clone: Its antigen is still unknown.

CDR1 and CDR2 from the germline V gene are LGHNT and FRNRAP. CDR3 size: 16 residues. With 5 bases clipped from V and 1 base from J, the junction kept 6 bases outside the gene matches. The source is an adult in good health. The chain is built from TRBV12-5 and TRBJ1-5; 9 bases line up with TRBD1. The sample was peripheral blood, taken on day 0 of AZD1222 vaccination. The CDR3 nucleotides read TGTGCTAGTGGTCCGGGACAGGGACTGAGCAATCAGCCCCAGCATTTT. Translation gives CASGPGQGLSNQPQHF.